The present TCR beta chain was sequenced within a study of T-cell reconstitution after alpha-beta-depleted transplantation in children. Unique molecular identifiers featured in how the TCRbeta library was prepared. TCRdb called the PCR reads again in MiXCR, with one record for every CDR3 protein. The table lists 450,000 to 600,000 distinct CDR3 sequences, roughly 33% of them singletons. In germline, CDR1 is SGHTA, CDR2 FQGNSA. There are 15 residues in the CDR3. V trimming: 4 bases; J trimming: 9 bases; junction bases outside the gene matches: 6. Sequences were derived from PBMCs from the stem cell graft donor, sampled from the stem cell graft. This chain joins TRBV7-2 and TRBJ2-1; 13 positions match TRBD2. The receptor was derived from a human donor who donated a stem cell graft to a child with aplastic anemia. The DNA for the CDR3 is TGTGCCAGCAGCTCAGGACTAGCGGGAGTTTCTGAGCAGTTCTTC. Translating gives CASSSGLAGVSEQFF. Full variable domain (outside the CDR3, taken from reference TRBV7-2 and TRBJ2-1): GAGVSQSPSNKVTEKGKDVELRCDPISGHTALYWYRQSLGQGLEFLIYFQGNSAPDKSGLPSDRFSAERTGGSVSTLTIQRTQQEDSAVYLCASSSGLAGVSEQFFGPGTRLTVL.